Listed below are T cell receptor beta chains from one sample, sequenced in a study of OX40 agonist ivuxolimab in advanced cancers. Libraries were prepared by immunoSEQ multiplex PCR; TCRdb keeps only in-frame clonotypes and omits some of them. The sample shows around 60,000 clones, roughly 87% of them seen only once. Source: CD4+ or CD8+ T cells sorted from blood, taken in a trial of the OX40 agonist ivuxolimab. The receptors were sampled from an adult with an advanced solid tumor such as melanoma, head and neck, liver or kidney cancer. Both conserved end residues are part of each CDR3. The D gene is left open where the match is weak. Only part of the rows carry a size: once, few, many, or a class if the clone is expanded.

clone size | D gene | J gene | V gene | CDR3 length | CDR3 DNA | CDR3 protein
. | . | TRBJ2-1 | TRBV29-1 | 15 | TGCAGCGTTGTGGGGTCGGTAGGGACCCCCAATGAGCAGTTCTTC | CSVVGSVGTPNEQFF
. | TRBD1 | TRBJ2-2 | TRBV11-2 | 14 | TGTGCCAGCAGAAGGACAGGGAACACCGGGGAGCTGTTTTTT | CASRRTGNTGELFF
few | TRBD1 | TRBJ2-7 | TRBV6-5 | 15 | TGTGCCAGCAGTTCCTGGACAGGCCTCTCCTACGAGCAGTACTTC | CASSSWTGLSYEQYF
few | . | TRBJ1-2 | TRBV19 | 13 | TGTGCCAGTAGTATAAGCGGGGACTATGGCTACACCTTC | CASSISGDYGYTF
. | . | TRBJ1-4 | TRBV7-9 | 16 | TGTGCCAGCAGCCCCCGAGGGGACGCAACTAATGAAAAACTGTTTTTT | CASSPRGDATNEKLFF
. | . | TRBJ1-4 | TRBV20-1 | 11 | TGCGGCCGTGCAACTAATGAAAAACTGTTTTTT | CGRATNEKLFF
. | . | TRBJ1-4 | TRBV30 | 14 | TGTGCCTGGAACGGGGGTCTGCTTAATGAAAAACTGTTTTTT | CAWNGGLLNEKLFF
few | . | TRBJ1-5 | TRBV30 | 13 | TGTGCCTGGAGTCCTAAGGGAAATCAGCCCCAGCATTTT | CAWSPKGNQPQHF
few | . | TRBJ1-1 | TRBV19 | 15 | TGTGCCAGTAGAACTCCGGGAAGAGGGAACACTGAAGCTTTCTTT | CASRTPGRGNTEAFF
. | TRBD1 | TRBJ1-5 | TRBV28 | 17 | TGTGCCAGCACCGTTTCCTTCGGACAGGGGGCGGGCAAGCCCCAGCATTTT | CASTVSFGQGAGKPQHF
. | TRBD1 | TRBJ2-7 | TRBV7-9 | 14 | TGTGCCAGCAGCTTTGGGACAGGGGGAAACGAGCAGTACTTC | CASSFGTGGNEQYF
. | . | TRBJ2-5 | TRBV18 | 14 | TGTGCCAGCTCACCAACGGGCGGAGAAGAGACCCAGTACTTC | CASSPTGGEETQYF
once | . | TRBJ1-3 | TRBV6-5 | 14 | TGTGCCAGCAGGCCAAGGGCCGTTGGAAACACCATATATTTT | CASRPRAVGNTIYF
. | TRBD2 | TRBJ2-3 | TRBV18 | 15 | TGTGCCAGCTCACGTCTAGCGGGAGGCACAGATACGCAGTATTTT | CASSRLAGGTDTQYF
. | . | TRBJ2-5 | TRBV5-1 | 14 | TGCGCCAGCAGCTTGGGGAAGGCGCAAGAGACCCAGTACTTC | CASSLGKAQETQYF
. | . | TRBJ2-2 | TRBV5-4 | 14 | TGTGCCAGCAGCCCTGACGTTTACACCGGGGAGCTGTTTTTT | CASSPDVYTGELFF
once | . | TRBJ1-1 | TRBV2 | 15 | TGTGCCAGCAGCGACCAAGGGCAGAAGAACACTGAAGCTTTCTTT | CASSDQGQKNTEAFF
once | . | TRBJ2-7 | TRBV15 | 15 | TGTGCCACCAGCAGCCTCCCCATTAGCTCCTACGAGCAGTACTTC | CATSSLPISSYEQYF
once | . | TRBJ2-3 | TRBV19 | 12 | TGTGCCAGTAGTCCCCGGGAGAGCACGCAGTATTTT | CASSPRESTQYF
. | TRBD1 | TRBJ2-2 | TRBV19 | 14 | TGTGCCAGTAGGGGGACAGCGAACACCGGGGAGCTGTTTTTT | CASRGTANTGELFF
. | TRBD2 | TRBJ2-5 | TRBV5-1 | 13 | TGCGCCAGCAGCGATGGACTAGAAGAGACCCAGTACTTC | CASSDGLEETQYF
. | . | TRBJ2-4 | TRBV7-2 | 15 | TGTGCCAGCAGCTCGGGGGACCAAGCCACAAACATTCAGTACTTC | CASSSGDQATNIQYF
. | . | TRBJ2-2 | TRBV5-1 | 15 | TGCGCCAGCAGCTTGGATGAAGTGGGCACCGGGGAGCTGTTTTTT | CASSLDEVGTGELFF
. | . | TRBJ2-7 | TRBV18 | 11 | TGTGCCAGCTCACCCCAAACCGAGCAGTACTTC | CASSPQTEQYF
. | TRBD1 | TRBJ1-5 | TRBV6-6 | 15 | TGTGCCAGCAGTTCACAGGGGGCGAACAATCAGCCCCAGCATTTT | CASSSQGANNQPQHF
. | TRBD1 | TRBJ2-5 | TRBV6-1 | 15 | TGTGCCAGCACGTGGACAGGGTGGTACCAAGAGACCCAGTACTTC | CASTWTGWYQETQYF
. | TRBD1 | TRBJ2-3 | TRBV4-2 | 18 | TGTGCCAGCAGCCAAGATTTGGGACAGGGCCGATTCACAGATACGCAGTATTTT | CASSQDLGQGRFTDTQYF
. | . | TRBJ2-1 | TRBV5-1 | 15 | TGCGCCAGCAGTAGTGGCCGTGGCGGATCCAATGAGCAGTTCTTC | CASSSGRGGSNEQFF
. | . | TRBJ1-5 | TRBV19 | 16 | TGTGCCAGTAGTAGGGCCGGTGGACAGAGCAATCAGCCCCAGCATTTT | CASSRAGGQSNQPQHF
. | . | TRBJ1-4 | TRBV6-1 | 13 | TGTGCCAGCAAAAACTTAGGGCAGGAAAAACTGTTTTTT | CASKNLGQEKLFF
. | TRBD1 | TRBJ1-2 | TRBV15 | 16 | TGTGCCACCAGCAGCCTGGGAGACAGGGGAGACTATGGCTACACCTTC | CATSSLGDRGDYGYTF
. | . | TRBJ2-7 | TRBV7-9 | 13 | TGTGCCAGCAGCTTAGCCAGGGAGGACGAGCAGTACTTC | CASSLAREDEQYF
. | . | TRBJ2-1 | TRBV7-9 | 16 | TGTGCCAGCAACAGCGGACCTGTGAGCTCCTACAATGAGCAGTTCTTC | CASNSGPVSSYNEQFF
. | . | TRBJ1-4 | TRBV7-2 | 14 | TGTGCCAGCAGCTTAGGGCACCATGAAGAAAAACTGTTTTTT | CASSLGHHEEKLFF
. | TRBD1 | TRBJ2-7 | TRBV29-1 | 12 | TGCAGCGTTTCGGGACAGCTCTACGAGCAGTACTTC | CSVSGQLYEQYF
. | TRBD2 | TRBJ2-1 | TRBV19 | 21 | TGTGCCAGTAGTATCGGGACGCCGGGACTAGCGGGGCCGAGCTCCTACAATGAGCAGTTCTTC | CASSIGTPGLAGPSSYNEQFF